These 9 T cell receptor beta chains came from one sample sequenced in a study of OX40 agonist ivuxolimab in advanced cancers. Here immunoSEQ multiplex PCR was the method, and the copy in TCRdb shows in-frame clones only, minus some. The profile shows about 51,000 clones, approximately 83% of them singletons. This sample comprised CD4+ or CD8+ T cells sorted from blood, obtained in a trial of the OX40 agonist ivuxolimab. The receptors were sampled from an adult with an advanced solid tumor such as melanoma, head and neck, liver or kidney cancer.

The chain combines TRBV11-2 with TRBJ1-1; D might be TRBD1 (6 bases). V lost 0 bases and J lost 0, with 11 bases in between. Germline CDR1 is SGHAT and CDR2 is FQNNGV. The CDR3 sequence is 16 residues long. CDR3 in amino acids: CASSLDGGHMNTEAFF. The CDR3, as DNA: TGTGCCAGCAGCTTAGATGGGGGACACATGAACACTGAAGCTTTCTTT.

The chain is built from TRBV6-1 and TRBJ1-5; D is unresolved. CDR3 length: 11 residues. Germline lookup yields CDR1 MNHNS and CDR2 SASEGT. V was trimmed by 2 bases and J by 13 bases, leaving 9 bases between them. In DNA form, the CDR3 reads TGTGCCAGCAGTGAATCTCCTTCACAGCATTTT. This codes for CASSESPSQHF.

The chain combines TRBV9 with TRBJ2-2; D not resolved. CDR1 and CDR2 (germline): SGDLS, YYNGEE. The CDR3 sequence is 15 residues long. V was pared by 4 bases and J by 1 base, with 11 bases between. This CDR3 reads CASSPTAGNTGELFF. As DNA, the CDR3 is TGTGCCAGCAGCCCCACGGCAGGGAACACCGGGGAGCTGTTTTTT. The entire variable domain, with the rest obtained from reference TRBV9 and TRBJ2-2, is as follows: DSGVTQTPKHLITATGQRVTLRCSPRSGDLSVYWYQQSLDQGLQFLIQYYNGEERAKGNILERFSAQQFPDLHSELNLSSLELGDSALYFCASSPTAGNTGELFFGEGSRLTVL.

This chain connects TRBV29-1 to TRBJ1-2; 8 nucleotides align to TRBD1. Germline-derived CDR1 and CDR2 are SQVTM and ANQGSEA. Trimming removed 4 bases from V and 8 bases from J; junction bases left unmatched: 9. The CDR3 length is 13 residues. DNA for the CDR3: TGCAGCGTTGTTGGGCAGGGGGCTTGGGGCTACACCTTC. As protein: CSVVGQGAWGYTF.

The chain employs TRBV15 and TRBJ2-3; 7 nucleotides align to TRBD1. J lost 4 bases, V lost 0 bases, and 4 bases had no gene match. The length of the CDR3 is 15 residues. Germline CDR1 and CDR2: LNHNV and YYDKDF (reference sequence). The CDR3 here is CATSREGQSPDTQYF. The CDR3 DNA reads TGTGCCACCAGCAGAGAGGGACAGTCACCAGATACGCAGTATTTT.

The chain couples TRBV19 to TRBJ2-7; D remains unclear. V lost 7 bases, J lost 2 bases, and 18 bases lay in between. This CDR3 comprises 15 residues. Germline V gene data show CDR1 as LNHDA and CDR2 as SQIVND (reference sequence). The CDR3 nucleotides read TGTGCCAGTACGTGTGCCCAGGCTAGTCCCTACGAGCAGTACTTC. It is translated as CASTCAQASPYEQYF. The whole variable domain, remainder taken from reference TRBV19 and TRBJ2-7, is DGGITQSPKYLFRKEGQNVTLSCEQNLNHDAMYWYRQDPGQGLRLIYYSQIVNDFQKGDIAEGYSVSREKKESFPLTVTSAQKNPTAFYLCASTCAQASPYEQYFGPGTRLTVT.

This clone appeared a single time. The chain uses TRBV11-3 and TRBJ2-5, with D tentatively TRBD2 (7 bases). The CDR3 extends over 14 amino acids. CDR1 is SGHNT and CDR2 is YENEEA in the germline V gene. V gave up 11 bases and J gave up 0 bases, with 16 bases separating them. The DNA of the CDR3 is TGTGCCTGTACGAAGGGGGGGTACCAAGAGACCCAGTACTTC. Encoded protein: CACTKGGYQETQYF. The full variable domain, in which reference TRBV11-3 and TRBJ2-5 provide the parts outside the CDR3, is EAGVVQSPRYKIIEKKQPVAFWCNPISGHNTLYWYLQNLGQGPELLIRYENEEAVDDSQLPKDRFSAERLKGVDSTLKIQPAELGDSAVYLCACTKGGYQETQYFGPGTRLLVL.

The genes are TRBV5-1 and TRBJ1-2, with 7 bases lining up with TRBD1. The germline CDR1 and CDR2 sequences are SGHRS and YFSETQ. This CDR3 has 14 amino acids. V gave up 1 base and J gave up 8 bases; unmatched junction bases: 8. CDR3 nucleotides: TGCGCCAGCAGCTTGAGAGAAGGGGGCGACGGCTACACCTTC. Its protein is CASSLREGGDGYTF.

The chain combines TRBV4-2 with TRBJ1-6, with 9 bases matching TRBD1. J gave up 9 bases and V 5 bases, and 8 bases lay outside the gene matches. CDR3 length: 15 amino acids. Looked up from germline, CDR1 is LGHNA and CDR2 is YNFKEQ. The CDR3 DNA sequence: TGTGCCAGCAGCAAACCGGGACAGGGAGCTTCACCCCTCCACTTT. Translated: CASSKPGQGASPLHF.